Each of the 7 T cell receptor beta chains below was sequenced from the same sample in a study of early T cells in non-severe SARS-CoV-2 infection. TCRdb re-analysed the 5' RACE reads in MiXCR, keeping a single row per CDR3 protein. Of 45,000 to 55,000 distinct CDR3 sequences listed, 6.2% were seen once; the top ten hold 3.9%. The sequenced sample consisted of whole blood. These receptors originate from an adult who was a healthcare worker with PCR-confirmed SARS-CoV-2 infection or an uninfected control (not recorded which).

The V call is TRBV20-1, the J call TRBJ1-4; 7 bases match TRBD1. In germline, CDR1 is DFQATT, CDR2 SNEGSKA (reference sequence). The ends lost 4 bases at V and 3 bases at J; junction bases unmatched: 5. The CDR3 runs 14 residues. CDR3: CSATAGGSNEKLFF. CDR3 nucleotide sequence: TGCAGTGCTACAGCAGGGGGTTCTAATGAAAAACTGTTTTTT.

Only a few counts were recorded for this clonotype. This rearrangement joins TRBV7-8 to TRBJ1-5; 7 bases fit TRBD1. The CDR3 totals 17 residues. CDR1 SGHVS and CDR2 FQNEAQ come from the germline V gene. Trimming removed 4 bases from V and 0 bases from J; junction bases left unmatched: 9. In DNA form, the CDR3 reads TGTGCCAGCAGCTCACTCCCGGACAGGCCTAGCAATCAGCCCCAGCATTTT. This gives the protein CASSSLPDRPSNQPQHF.

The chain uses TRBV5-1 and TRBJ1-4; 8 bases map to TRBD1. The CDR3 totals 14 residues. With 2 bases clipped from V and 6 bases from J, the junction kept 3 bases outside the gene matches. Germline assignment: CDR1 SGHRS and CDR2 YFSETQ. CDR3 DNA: TGCGCCAGCAGCTTCGGACAGGGTGATGAAAAACTGTTTTTT. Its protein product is CASSFGQGDEKLFF.

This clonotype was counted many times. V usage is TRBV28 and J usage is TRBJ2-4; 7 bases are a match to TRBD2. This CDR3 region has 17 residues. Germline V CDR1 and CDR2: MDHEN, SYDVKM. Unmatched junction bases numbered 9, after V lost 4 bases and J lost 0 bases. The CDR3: CASSWGAGGIAKNIQYF. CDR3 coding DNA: TGTGCCAGCAGTTGGGGCGCCGGGGGGATAGCCAAAAACATTCAGTACTTC.

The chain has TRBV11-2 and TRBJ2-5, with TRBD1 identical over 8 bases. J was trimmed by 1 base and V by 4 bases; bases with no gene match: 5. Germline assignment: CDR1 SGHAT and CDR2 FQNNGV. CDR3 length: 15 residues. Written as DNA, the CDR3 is TGTGCCAGCAGCTCCCCCAGGGGGCCCCAAGAGACCCAGTACTTC. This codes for CASSSPRGPQETQYF.

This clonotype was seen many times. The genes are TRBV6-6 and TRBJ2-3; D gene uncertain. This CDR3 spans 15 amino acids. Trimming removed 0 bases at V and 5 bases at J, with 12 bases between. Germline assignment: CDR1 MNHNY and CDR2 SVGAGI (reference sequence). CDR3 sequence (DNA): TGTGCCAGCAGTTACTCTGTTGGCCGCGGAGATACGCAGTATTTT. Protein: CASSYSVGRGDTQYF.

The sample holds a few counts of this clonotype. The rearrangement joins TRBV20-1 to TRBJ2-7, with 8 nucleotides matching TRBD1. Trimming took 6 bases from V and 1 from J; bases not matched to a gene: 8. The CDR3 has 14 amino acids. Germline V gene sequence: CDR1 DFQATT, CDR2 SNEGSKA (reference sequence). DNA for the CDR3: TGCAGTGCCCCCGGGACAGGTGTTTCCTACGAGCAGTACTTC. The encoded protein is CSAPGTGVSYEQYF.